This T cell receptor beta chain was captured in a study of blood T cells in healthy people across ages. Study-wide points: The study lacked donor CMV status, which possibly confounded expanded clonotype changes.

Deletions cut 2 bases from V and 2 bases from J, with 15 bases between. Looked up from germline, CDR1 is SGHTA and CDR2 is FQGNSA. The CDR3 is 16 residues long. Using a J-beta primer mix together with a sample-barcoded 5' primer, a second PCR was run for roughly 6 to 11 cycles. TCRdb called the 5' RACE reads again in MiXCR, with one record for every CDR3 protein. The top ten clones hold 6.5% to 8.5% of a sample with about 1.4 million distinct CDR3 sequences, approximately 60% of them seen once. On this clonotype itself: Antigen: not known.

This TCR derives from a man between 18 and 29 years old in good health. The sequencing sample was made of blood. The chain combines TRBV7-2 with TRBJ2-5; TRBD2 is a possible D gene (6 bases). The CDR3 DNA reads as TGTGCCAGCAGCTTAATCGTTCGGGACTCGCAAGAGACCCAGTACTTC. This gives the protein CASSLIVRDSQETQYF.